The next 9 T cell receptor beta chains were all read from a single sample in a study of T cells expressing NK-cell markers. Each CDR3 protein gets one entry in TCRdb, which reprocessed the 5' RACE reads and gives no DNA. Its table lists approximately 110,000 distinct CDR3 sequences. What was sequenced was blood T cells: a sorted CD56 or NKG2C T cell subset, CD4+ or CD8+ T cells, or bulk PBMC T cells (not recorded which). The receptors shown here come from a woman aged 18 to 75 in good health.

The chain links TRBV6-1 to TRBJ2-2; TCRdb's D call, TRBD2, is unchecked because there is no DNA. The CDR3 covers 16 residues. Germline V gene sequence: CDR1 MNHNS, CDR2 SASEGT. CDR3 protein: CASSPAGGISTGELFF.

CDR3 residues: CASSEMGTGGQETQYF. The V gene is TRBV2, the J gene TRBJ2-5; TCRdb reports TRBD1, a call that lacks DNA to check it against. CDR1 is SNHLY, CDR2 FYNNEI, per germline. This CDR3 contains 16 residues.

J is TRBJ2-1 and V is TRBV6-1; without DNA, the TCRdb call of TRBD1 cannot be checked. Germline V CDR1 and CDR2: MNHNS, SASEGT. CDR3 length: 17 amino acids. CDR3 residues: CASSPDPAGVTYNEQFF.

V is TRBV7-2 and J is TRBJ1-5. Germline CDR1 and CDR2: SGHTA and FQGNSA. This CDR3 has 15 residues. CDR3 amino acids: CASSPDGYSNQPQHF.

The genes are TRBV7-9 and TRBJ2-2; the D call of TRBD2 rests on TCRdb alone, since no DNA is present to check it. CDR3 length equals 16 residues. Germline V gene data show CDR1 as SEHNR and CDR2 as FQNEAQ (reference sequence). This chain's CDR3 is CASTPGLAELTGELFF.

The chain carries TRBV6-1 and TRBJ1-2. Germline-derived CDR1 and CDR2 are MNHNS and SASEGT. The CDR3 loop spans 13 amino acids. CDR3 sequence: CASSGTLLDGYTF.

The chain recombines TRBV20-1 with TRBJ2-1; without DNA, the TCRdb call of TRBD1 cannot be checked. The CDR3 has 15 amino acids. Germline assignment: CDR1 DFQATT and CDR2 SNEGSKA (reference sequence). This CDR3 reads CSARVPGGVSNEQFF.

The V gene is TRBV15, the J gene TRBJ1-5; without DNA, the TCRdb call of TRBD1 cannot be checked. The CDR3 runs 14 residues. Germline V gene sequence: CDR1 LNHNV, CDR2 YYDKDF (reference sequence). The CDR3 loop is CATSLGSGNQPQHF.

This chain uses TRBV6-2 or TRBV6-3 with TRBJ2-5; TCRdb proposes TRBD2, but this gene call is untestable without DNA. CDR3 length: 16 amino acids. The germline V gene encodes CDR1 MNHEY and CDR2 SVGEGT. The CDR3 is CASSDDLAGGPETQYF.